The TCR beta chain under discussion was sequenced for a study of blood T cell repertoires in COVID-19. Looking at the study overall: PBMCs, B-cell-depleted T cells, or T cells were the source of the cDNA or gDNA that made up the material.

The CDR3 contains 15 residues. The V gene's germline CDR1 is SEHNR and CDR2 FQNEAQ (reference sequence). Trimming took 3 bases from V and 15 from J; bases not matched to a gene: 9. Authors' analysis steps: Nucleated cell number was recorded as an estimate derived from reference gene primer amplification. Only in-frame clones appear in the TCRdb table, and some are missing; sequencing was by immunoSEQ multiplex PCR. V and J calls plus clone size are reproduced from that table; the DNA served to infer D and trimming. Of some 80,000 clones in the sample, under 80% were seen once. The chain links TRBV7-9 to TRBJ2-4; 15 bases agree with TRBD2. This TCR derives from a human donor in a cohort sampled during active COVID-19. Sequencing used peripheral blood. The DNA of the CDR3 is TGTGCCAGCAGCTTGATTGGGACTAGCGGGGGGCCGACGTACTTC. It translates to CASSLIGTSGGPTYF. The whole variable domain, filled in from reference TRBV7-9 and TRBJ2-4, reads DTGVSQNPRHKITKRGQNVTFRCDPISEHNRLYWYRQTLGQGPEFLTYFQNEAQLEKSRLLSDRFSAERPKGSFSTLEIQRTEQGDSAMYLCASSLIGTSGGPTYFGAGTRLSVL.